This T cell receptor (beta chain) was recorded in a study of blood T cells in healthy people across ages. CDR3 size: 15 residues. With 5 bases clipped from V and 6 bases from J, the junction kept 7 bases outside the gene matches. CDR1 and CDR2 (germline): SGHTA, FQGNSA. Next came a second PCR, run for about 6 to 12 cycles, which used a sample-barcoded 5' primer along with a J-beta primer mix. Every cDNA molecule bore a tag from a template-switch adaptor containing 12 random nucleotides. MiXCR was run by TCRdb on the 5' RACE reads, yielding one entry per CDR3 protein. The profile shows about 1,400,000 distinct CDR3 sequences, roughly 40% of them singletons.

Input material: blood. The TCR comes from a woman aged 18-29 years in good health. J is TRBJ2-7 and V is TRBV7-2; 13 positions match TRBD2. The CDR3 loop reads CASSELAGGLSEQYF. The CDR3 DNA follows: TGTGCCAGCAGCGAACTAGCGGGGGGGCTTAGCGAGCAGTACTTC.